This T cell receptor (beta chain) was documented in a study of low-dose radiotherapy and immunotherapy resistance in tumors. Study overall: Oral administration of aspirin 300 mg daily occurred for four cycles, commencing at cycle 1 day 1.

Indicated time point: after trial treatment. Regarding treatment: LDRT plus nivolumab, ipilimumab, low-dose cyclophosphamide and aspirin (RACIN trial). Primers targeting TRAV and TRBV primed first-strand cDNA, covering alpha and beta chains. A roughly 20-cycle PCR with a constant-region primer and V-primer adapter amplified TCRs. A single record per CDR3 protein comes from TCRdb applying MiXCR to the reads. The table has 80,000 or so distinct CDR3 sequences, around 17% seen once. The germline CDR1 and CDR2 sequences are LNHDA and SQIVND (reference sequence). Trimming took off 10 bases at V and 0 bases at J, with 13 bases between the two ends. The CDR3 consists of 14 residues. This clonotype was seen repeatedly, ten times or more.

The chain carries TRBV19 and TRBJ1-3, with D uncertain. This TCR came from a male donor with prostate cancer. This sample comprised PBMCs, obtained after low-dose radiotherapy plus immunotherapy. This CDR3 reads CATRDGPSGNTIYF. CDR3 sequence (DNA): TGTGCCACTCGAGACGGGCCCTCTGGAAACACCATATATTTT.